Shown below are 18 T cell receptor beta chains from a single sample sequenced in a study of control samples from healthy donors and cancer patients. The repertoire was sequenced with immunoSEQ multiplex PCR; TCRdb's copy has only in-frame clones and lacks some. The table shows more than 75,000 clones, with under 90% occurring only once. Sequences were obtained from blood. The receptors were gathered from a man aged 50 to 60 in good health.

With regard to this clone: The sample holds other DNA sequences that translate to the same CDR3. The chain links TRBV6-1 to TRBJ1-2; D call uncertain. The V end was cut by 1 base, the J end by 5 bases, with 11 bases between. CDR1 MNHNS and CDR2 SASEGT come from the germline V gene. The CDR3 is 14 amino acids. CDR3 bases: TGTGCCAGCAGTGAAGGGACGGGTCTTTATGGCTACACCTTC. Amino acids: CASSEGTGLYGYTF.

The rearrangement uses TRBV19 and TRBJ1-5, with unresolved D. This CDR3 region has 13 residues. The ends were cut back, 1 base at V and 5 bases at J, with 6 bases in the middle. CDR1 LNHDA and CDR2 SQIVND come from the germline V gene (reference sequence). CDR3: CASSIARDQPQHF. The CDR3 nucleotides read TGTGCCAGTAGTATAGCTCGGGATCAGCCCCAGCATTTT.

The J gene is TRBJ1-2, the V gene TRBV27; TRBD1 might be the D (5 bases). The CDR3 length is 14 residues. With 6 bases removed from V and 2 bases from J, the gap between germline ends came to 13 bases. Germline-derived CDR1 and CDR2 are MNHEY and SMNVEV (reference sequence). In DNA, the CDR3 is TGTGCCAGCAGCATAGACCGGGACAACTATGGCTACACCTTC. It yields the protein CASSIDRDNYGYTF.

The CDR3 region has the DNA TGTGCCGTAGGACAGGGTAGGACCTACGAGCAGTACTTC. The encoded protein is CAVGQGRTYEQYF. The chain has TRBV10-3 and TRBJ2-7; 8 bases match TRBD1. Germline V gene data show CDR1 as ENHRY and CDR2 as SYGVKD. The CDR3 runs to 13 residues. V shed 11 bases, J shed 2 bases, and the junction held 8 bases outside the gene matches.

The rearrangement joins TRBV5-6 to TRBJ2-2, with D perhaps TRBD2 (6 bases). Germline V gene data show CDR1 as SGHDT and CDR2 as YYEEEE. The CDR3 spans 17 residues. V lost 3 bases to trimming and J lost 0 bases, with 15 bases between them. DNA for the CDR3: TGTGCCAGCAGCTCCCAACCCGGGGGAGCGAACACCGGGGAGCTGTTTTTT. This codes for CASSSQPGGANTGELFF.

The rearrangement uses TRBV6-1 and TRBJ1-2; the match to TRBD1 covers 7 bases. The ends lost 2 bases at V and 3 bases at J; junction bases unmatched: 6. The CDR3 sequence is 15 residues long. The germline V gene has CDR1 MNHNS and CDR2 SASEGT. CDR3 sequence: CASSEQYGTDYGYTF. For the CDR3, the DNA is TGTGCCAGCAGTGAACAGTATGGGACAGACTATGGCTACACCTTC.

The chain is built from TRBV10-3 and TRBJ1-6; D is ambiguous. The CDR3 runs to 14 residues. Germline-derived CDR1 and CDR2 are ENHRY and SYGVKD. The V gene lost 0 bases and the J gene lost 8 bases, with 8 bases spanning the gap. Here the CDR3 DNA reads TGTGCCATCAGTGAGTCGGGCAGCCATTCACCCCTCCACTTT. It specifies CAISESGSHSPLHF.

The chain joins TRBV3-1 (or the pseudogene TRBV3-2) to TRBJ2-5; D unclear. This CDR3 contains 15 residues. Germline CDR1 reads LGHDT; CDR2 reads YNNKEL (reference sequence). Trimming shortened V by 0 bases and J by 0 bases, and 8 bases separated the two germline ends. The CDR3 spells CASSQDLAYQETQYF. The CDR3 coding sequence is TGTGCCAGCAGCCAAGATTTGGCGTACCAAGAGACCCAGTACTTC.

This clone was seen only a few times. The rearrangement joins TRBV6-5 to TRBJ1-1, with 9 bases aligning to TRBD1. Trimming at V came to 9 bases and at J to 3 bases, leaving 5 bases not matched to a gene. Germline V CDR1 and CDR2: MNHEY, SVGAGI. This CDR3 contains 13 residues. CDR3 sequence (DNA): TGTGCCAGGCCAGACAGGGGGGACACTGAAGCTTTCTTT. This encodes CARPDRGDTEAFF.

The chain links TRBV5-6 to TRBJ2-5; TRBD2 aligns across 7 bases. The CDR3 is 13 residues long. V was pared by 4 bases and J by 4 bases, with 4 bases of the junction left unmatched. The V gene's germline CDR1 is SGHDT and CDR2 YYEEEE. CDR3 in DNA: TGTGCCAGCAGCCCGGGGGGTGGAGAGACCCAGTACTTC. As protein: CASSPGGGETQYF.

The CDR3 bases are TGTGCCAGCAGCCCCCCCACGAGGGGGGAAGCTTTCTTT. Its protein is CASSPPTRGEAFF. The chain couples TRBV5-4 to TRBJ1-1; D may be TRBD1 (6 bases). Germline assignment: CDR1 SGHNT and CDR2 YYREEE (reference sequence). The CDR3 length is 13 residues. Trimming cost V 4 bases and J 8 bases, with 15 bases left between them.

CDR3 bases: TGTGCCACCAGTGCCGGCCAGGGAAGGGCAGATACGCAGTATTTT. It specifies CATSAGQGRADTQYF. The V call is TRBV24-1, the J call TRBJ2-3, with D perhaps matching TRBD1 (5 bases). V lost 5 bases and J 4 bases, leaving 15 bases between the germline ends. The CDR3 runs 15 residues. CDR1 and CDR2 (germline): KGHDR, SFDVKD.

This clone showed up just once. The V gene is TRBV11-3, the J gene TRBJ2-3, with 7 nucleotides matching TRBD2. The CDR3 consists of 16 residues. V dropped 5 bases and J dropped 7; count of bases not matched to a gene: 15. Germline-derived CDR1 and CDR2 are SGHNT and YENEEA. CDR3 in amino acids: CASSPTSTIQINTQYF. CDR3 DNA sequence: TGTGCCAGCAGCCCGACTAGCACGATTCAGATTAATACGCAGTATTTT.

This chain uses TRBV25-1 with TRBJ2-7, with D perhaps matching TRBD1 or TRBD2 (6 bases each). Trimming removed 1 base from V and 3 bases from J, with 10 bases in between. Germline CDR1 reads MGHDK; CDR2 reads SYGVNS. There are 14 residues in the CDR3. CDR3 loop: CASSEWGASYEQYF. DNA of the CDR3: TGTGCCAGCAGTGAATGGGGGGCGAGCTACGAGCAGTACTTC.

This CDR3 is CASSQSNYGYTF. CDR3 coding DNA: TGTGCCAGCAGTCAGTCTAACTATGGCTACACCTTC. The genes are TRBV6-5 and TRBJ1-2; D is unclear. The germline V gene has CDR1 MNHEY and CDR2 SVGAGI. Trimming shortened V by 5 bases and J by 0 bases, and 4 bases separated the two germline ends. The CDR3 is 12 amino acids.

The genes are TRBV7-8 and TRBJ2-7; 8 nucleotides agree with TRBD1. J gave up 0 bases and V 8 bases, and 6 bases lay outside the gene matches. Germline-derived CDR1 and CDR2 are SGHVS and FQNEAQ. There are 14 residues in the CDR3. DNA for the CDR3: TGTGCCAGCGTGCCCGGGACAGGCTCCTACGAGCAGTACTTC. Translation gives CASVPGTGSYEQYF.

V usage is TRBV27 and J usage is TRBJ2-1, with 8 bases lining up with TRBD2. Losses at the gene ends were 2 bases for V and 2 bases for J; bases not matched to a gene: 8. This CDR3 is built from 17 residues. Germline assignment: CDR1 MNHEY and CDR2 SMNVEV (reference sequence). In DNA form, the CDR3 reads TGTGCCAGCAGTTTAACTCCGGGACTAGACCCCTACAATGAGCAGTTCTTC. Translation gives CASSLTPGLDPYNEQFF.

The CDR3 nucleotides are TGTGCCAGCAGTTACTCTGATAGGGTCGAAGCTTTCTTT. Translated, it gives CASSYSDRVEAFF. The chain is built from TRBV6-5 and TRBJ1-1; no reliable D call. The CDR3 length is 13 residues. Trimming pared 0 bases from V and 8 bases from J, leaving 10 bases between. The germline CDR1 and CDR2 sequences are MNHEY and SVGAGI.